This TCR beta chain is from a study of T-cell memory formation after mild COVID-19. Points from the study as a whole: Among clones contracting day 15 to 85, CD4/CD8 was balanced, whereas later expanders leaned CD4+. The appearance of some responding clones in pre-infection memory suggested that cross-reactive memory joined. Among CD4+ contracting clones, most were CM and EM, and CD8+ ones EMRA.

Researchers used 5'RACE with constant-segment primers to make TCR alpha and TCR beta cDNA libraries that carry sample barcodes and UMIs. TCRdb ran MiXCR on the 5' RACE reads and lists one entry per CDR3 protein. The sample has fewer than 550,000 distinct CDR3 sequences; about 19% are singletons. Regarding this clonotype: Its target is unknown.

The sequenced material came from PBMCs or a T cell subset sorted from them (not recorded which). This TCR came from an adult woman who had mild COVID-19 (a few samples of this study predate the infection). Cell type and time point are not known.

DNA for the CDR3: TGTGCCAGCAGCATAACAGGGGGAGGAGATACGCAGTATTTT. This encodes CASSITGGGDTQYF. The V call is TRBV7-2, the J call TRBJ2-3, with 8 bases matching TRBD1. Germline CDR1 is SGHTA and CDR2 is FQGNSA. The CDR3 is 14 amino acids. V was clipped by 5 bases and J by 5 bases; unmatched bases: 6.